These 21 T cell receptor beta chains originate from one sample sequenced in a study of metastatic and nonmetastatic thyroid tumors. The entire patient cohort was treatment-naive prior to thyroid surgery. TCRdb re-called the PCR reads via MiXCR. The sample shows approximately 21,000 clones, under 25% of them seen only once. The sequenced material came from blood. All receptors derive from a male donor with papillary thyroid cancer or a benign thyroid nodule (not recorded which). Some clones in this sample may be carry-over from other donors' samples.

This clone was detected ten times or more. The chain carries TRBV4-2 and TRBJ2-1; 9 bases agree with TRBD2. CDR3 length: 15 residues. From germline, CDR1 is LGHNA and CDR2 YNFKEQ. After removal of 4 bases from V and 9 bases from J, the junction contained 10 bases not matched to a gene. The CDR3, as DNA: TGTGCCAGCAGCCCGCGGGAGGGCCATAGAATTGAGCAGTTCTTC. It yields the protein CASSPREGHRIEQFF.

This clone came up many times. The CDR3: CSASGSTGELFF. CDR3 DNA sequence: TGCAGTGCTAGCGGGAGCACCGGGGAGCTGTTTTTT. V gene TRBV20-1 combines with J gene TRBJ2-2; tentatively, D is TRBD2 (6 bases). CDR3 size: 12 residues. Germline V gene sequence: CDR1 DFQATT, CDR2 SNEGSKA (reference sequence). V gave up 3 bases and J gave up 4 bases, with 6 bases separating them.

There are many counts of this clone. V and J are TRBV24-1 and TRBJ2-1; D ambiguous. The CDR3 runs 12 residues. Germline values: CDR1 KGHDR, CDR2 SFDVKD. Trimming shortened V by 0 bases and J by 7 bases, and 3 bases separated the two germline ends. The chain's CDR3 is CATSDLWNEQFF. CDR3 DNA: TGTGCCACCAGTGATTTGTGGAATGAGCAGTTCTTC.

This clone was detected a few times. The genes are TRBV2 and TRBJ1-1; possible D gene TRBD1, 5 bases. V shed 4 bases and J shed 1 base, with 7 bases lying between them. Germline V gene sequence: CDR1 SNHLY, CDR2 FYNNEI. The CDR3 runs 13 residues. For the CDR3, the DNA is TGTGCCAGCAGTGCGGGGGAGAACACTGAAGCTTTCTTT. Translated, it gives CASSAGENTEAFF.

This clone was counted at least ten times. The chain's CDR3 is CASSLTGQLNSGNTIYF. Here the CDR3 DNA reads TGTGCCAGCAGTTTAACAGGTCAATTAAACTCTGGAAACACCATATATTTT. The chain carries TRBV28 and TRBJ1-3; possibly TRBD1 for D (5 bases). This CDR3 spans 17 amino acids. Germline values: CDR1 MDHEN, CDR2 SYDVKM. V gave up 2 bases and J gave up 0 bases, with 14 bases separating them.

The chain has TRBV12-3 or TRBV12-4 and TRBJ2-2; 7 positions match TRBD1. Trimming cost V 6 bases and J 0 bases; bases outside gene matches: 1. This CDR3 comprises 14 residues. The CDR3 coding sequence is TGTGCCAGCAGAGGGGGCTCGAACACCGGGGAGCTGTTTTTT. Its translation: CASRGGSNTGELFF.

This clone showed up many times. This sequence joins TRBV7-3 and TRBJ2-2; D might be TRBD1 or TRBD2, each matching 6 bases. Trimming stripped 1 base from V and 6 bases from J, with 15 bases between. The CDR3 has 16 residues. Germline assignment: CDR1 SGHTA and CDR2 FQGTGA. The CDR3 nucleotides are TGTGCCAGCAGCTTAAATCCGGGGGCGGAGGCCGGGGAGCTGTTTTTT. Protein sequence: CASSLNPGAEAGELFF.

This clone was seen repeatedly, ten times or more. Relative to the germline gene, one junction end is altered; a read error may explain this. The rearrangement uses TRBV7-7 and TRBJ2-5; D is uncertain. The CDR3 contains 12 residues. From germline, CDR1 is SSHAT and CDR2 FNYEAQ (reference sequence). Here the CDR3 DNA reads TGTGCTAGCAGTTCCCCCGGAGAGACCCAGTACTTC. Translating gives CASSSPGETQYF.

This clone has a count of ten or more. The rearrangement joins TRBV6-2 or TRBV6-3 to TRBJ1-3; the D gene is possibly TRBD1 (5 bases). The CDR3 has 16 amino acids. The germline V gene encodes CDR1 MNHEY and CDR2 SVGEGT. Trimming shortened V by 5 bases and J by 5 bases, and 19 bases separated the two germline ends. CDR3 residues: CASSALSRRQRNTIYF. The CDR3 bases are TGTGCCAGCAGTGCCCTATCACGAAGACAGAGAAACACCATATATTTT.

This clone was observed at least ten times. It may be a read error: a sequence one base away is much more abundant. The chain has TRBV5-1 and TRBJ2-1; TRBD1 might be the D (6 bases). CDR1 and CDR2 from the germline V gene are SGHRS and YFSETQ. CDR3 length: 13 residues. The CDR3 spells CASSLVRDNEQLF. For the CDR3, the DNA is TGCGCCAGCAGCTTGGTTAGGGACAATGAGCAGCTCTTC. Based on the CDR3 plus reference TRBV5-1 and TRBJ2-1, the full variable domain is KAGVTQTPRYLIKTRGQQVTLSCSPISGHRSVSWYQQTPGQGLQFLFEYFSETQRNKGNFPGRFSGRQFSNSRSEMNVSTLELGDSALYLCASSLVRDNEQLFGPGTRLTVL.

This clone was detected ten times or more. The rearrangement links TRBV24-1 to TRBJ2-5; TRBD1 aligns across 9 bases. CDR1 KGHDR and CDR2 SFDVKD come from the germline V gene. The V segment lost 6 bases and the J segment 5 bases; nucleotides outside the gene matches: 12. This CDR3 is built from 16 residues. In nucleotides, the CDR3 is TGTGCCACCAGTAAGGAGGAGGGACAGGGTCGGGAGACCCAGTACTTC. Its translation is CATSKEEGQGRETQYF.

The CDR3: CASRVAGGTNEQFF. CDR3 coding DNA: TGCGCCAGCCGTGTTGCGGGAGGCACGAATGAGCAGTTCTTC. V gene TRBV5-1 combines with J gene TRBJ2-1, with 8 bases identical to TRBD2. Germline loops: CDR1 SGHRS, CDR2 YFSETQ. This CDR3 region has 14 residues. The trim removed 7 bases at V and 7 bases at J, leaving 10 bases unmatched.

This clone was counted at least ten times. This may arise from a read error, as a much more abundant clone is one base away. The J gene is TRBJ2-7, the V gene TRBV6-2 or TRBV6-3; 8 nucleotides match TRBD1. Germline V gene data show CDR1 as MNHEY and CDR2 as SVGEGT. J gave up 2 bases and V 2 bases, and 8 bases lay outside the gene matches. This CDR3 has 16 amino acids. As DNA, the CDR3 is TGTGCCAGCAGTTACCTACCGGGACAGGCCCCCTACGAGCAGTACTTC. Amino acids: CASSYLPGQAPYEQYF.

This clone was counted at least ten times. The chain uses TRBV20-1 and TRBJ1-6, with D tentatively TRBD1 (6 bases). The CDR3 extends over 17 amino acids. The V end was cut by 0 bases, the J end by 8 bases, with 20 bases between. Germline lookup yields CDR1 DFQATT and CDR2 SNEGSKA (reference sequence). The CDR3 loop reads CSARDGGGPANDSPLHF. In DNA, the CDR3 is TGCAGTGCTAGAGATGGGGGGGGCCCTGCCAATGATTCACCCCTCCACTTT.

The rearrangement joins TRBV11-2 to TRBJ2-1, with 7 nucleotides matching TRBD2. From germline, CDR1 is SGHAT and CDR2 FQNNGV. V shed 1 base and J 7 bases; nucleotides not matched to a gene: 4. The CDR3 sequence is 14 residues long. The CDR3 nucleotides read TGTGCCAGCAGCTTAGTAATCGGGGGGAATGAGCAGTTCTTC. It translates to CASSLVIGGNEQFF.

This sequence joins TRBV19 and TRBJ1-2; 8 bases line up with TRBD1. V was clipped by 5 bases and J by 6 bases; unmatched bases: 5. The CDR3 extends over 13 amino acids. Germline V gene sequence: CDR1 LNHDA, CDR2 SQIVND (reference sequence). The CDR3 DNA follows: TGTGCCAGTAGTCCCGGGACAGGCGATGGCTACACCTTC. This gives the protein CASSPGTGDGYTF.

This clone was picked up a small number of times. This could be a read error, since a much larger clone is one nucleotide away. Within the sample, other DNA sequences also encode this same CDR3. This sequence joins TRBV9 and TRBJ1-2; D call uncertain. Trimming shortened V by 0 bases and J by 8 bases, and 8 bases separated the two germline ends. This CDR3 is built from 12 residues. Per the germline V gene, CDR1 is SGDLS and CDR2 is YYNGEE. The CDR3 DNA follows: TGTGCCAGCAGCGTAGATCTGTACGGCTACACCTTC. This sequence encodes CASSVDLYGYTF.

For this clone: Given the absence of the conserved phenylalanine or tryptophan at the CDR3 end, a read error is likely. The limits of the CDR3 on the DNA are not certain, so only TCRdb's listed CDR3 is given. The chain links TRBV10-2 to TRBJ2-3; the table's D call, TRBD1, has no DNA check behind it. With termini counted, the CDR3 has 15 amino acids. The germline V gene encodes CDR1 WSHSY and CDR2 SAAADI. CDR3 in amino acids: CASMGRGPSTDTHYI.

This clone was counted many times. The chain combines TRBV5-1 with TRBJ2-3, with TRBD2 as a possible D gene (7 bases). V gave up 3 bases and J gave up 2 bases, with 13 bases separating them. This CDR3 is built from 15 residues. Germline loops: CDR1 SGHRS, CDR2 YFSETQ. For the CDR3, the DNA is TGCGCCAGCAGCTGGAGGGGGGGACTCACAGATACGCAGTATTTT. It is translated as CASSWRGGLTDTQYF.

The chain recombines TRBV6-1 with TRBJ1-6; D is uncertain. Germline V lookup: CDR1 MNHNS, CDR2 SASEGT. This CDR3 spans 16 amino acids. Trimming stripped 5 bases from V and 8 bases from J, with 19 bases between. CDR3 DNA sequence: TGTGCCAGCAGTTCCGGTAGAATCGGTACTGATTCACCCCTCCACTTT. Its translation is CASSSGRIGTDSPLHF.

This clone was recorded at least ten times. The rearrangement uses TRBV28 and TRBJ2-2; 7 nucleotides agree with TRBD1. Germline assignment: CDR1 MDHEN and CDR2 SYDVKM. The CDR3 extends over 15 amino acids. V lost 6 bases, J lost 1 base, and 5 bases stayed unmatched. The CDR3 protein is CASSTGTVNTGELFF. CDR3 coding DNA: TGTGCCAGCAGCACCGGGACAGTGAACACCGGGGAGCTGTTTTTT.